These 14 T cell receptor beta chains originate from one sample sequenced in a study of blood T cell repertoires in COVID-19. Here immunoSEQ multiplex PCR was the method, and the copy in TCRdb shows in-frame clones only, minus some. The sample shows a few hundred thousand clones, around 82% of them seen only once. Sequences were obtained from peripheral blood. These receptors were collected from a human donor in a cohort sampled during active COVID-19.

V gene TRBV5-1 combines with J gene TRBJ2-7, with a possible D match to TRBD1 (7 bases). Germline CDR1 SGHRS, CDR2 YFSETQ. The CDR3 is made up of 14 amino acids. V lost 0 bases to trimming and J lost 5 bases, with 12 bases between them. For the CDR3, the DNA is TGCGCCAGCAGCTTGGGCGGGACAGATGACGAGCAGTACTTC. Residues: CASSLGGTDDEQYF.

This clone was counted once. The V gene is TRBV12-3 or TRBV12-4, the J gene TRBJ1-1; 7 bases are shared with TRBD1. The CDR3 is made up of 13 amino acids. Trimming removed 5 bases from V and 0 bases from J; junction bases left unmatched: 0. The CDR3 DNA follows: TGTGCCAGCAGTGACAGGGTGAACACTGAAGCTTTCTTT. This codes for CASSDRVNTEAFF.

Here the CDR3 DNA reads TGTGCCATCGGGATCGGGACAAGCGGTGGTGAGCAGTTCTTC. It codes for CAIGIGTSGGEQFF. This chain connects TRBV10-3 to TRBJ2-1; D possibly corresponds to TRBD1 (6 bases). Trimming took off 8 bases at V and 9 bases at J, with 20 bases between the two ends. Germline V CDR1 and CDR2: ENHRY, SYGVKD. The CDR3 sequence is 14 residues long.

In its sample, this clone was seen once. The gene calls are TRBV13 and TRBJ2-7, with D possibly matching TRBD2 (5 bases). Germline CDR1 PRHDT, CDR2 FYEKMQ (reference sequence). The CDR3 spans 14 residues. Trimming took off 5 bases at V and 4 bases at J, with 15 bases between the two ends. Written as DNA, the CDR3 is TGTGCCAGCAGCGAGCCGGGATCTACTTACGAGCAGTACTTC. Translated, it gives CASSEPGSTYEQYF.

The V and J genes are TRBV2 and TRBJ2-2; D call uncertain. The CDR3 is 15 amino acids. Germline CDR1 reads SNHLY; CDR2 reads FYNNEI. V was shortened by 3 bases and J by 4 bases, with 12 bases between the two germline ends. This CDR3 is CASSERFSGTGELFF. The CDR3 DNA follows: TGTGCCAGCAGTGAGAGGTTCTCGGGCACCGGGGAGCTGTTTTTT.

The V and J genes are TRBV6-5 and TRBJ2-2; 9 nucleotides line up with TRBD2. Unmatched junction bases numbered 4, after V lost 2 bases and J lost 6 bases. Per the germline V gene, CDR1 is MNHEY and CDR2 is SVGAGI. The CDR3 spans 15 residues. In DNA form, the CDR3 reads TGTGCCAGCAGTTACGGCGGGAGGGGCGCCGGGGAGCTGTTTTTT. It is translated as CASSYGGRGAGELFF.

The chain carries TRBV9 and TRBJ2-1; 14 bases align to TRBD2. This CDR3 is built from 15 residues. Looked up from germline, CDR1 is SGDLS and CDR2 is YYNGEE. Trimming cost V 3 bases and J 6 bases; bases outside gene matches: 2. As DNA, the CDR3 is TGTGCCAGCAGCGGGGGACTAGCGGGAGCCAATGAGCAGTTCTTC. It specifies CASSGGLAGANEQFF.

The chain is built from TRBV19 and TRBJ2-1; 14 nucleotides line up with TRBD2. The germline gives CDR1 LNHDA, CDR2 SQIVND (reference sequence). Trimming at V came to 5 bases and at J to 10 bases, leaving 10 bases not matched to a gene. The CDR3 contains 16 residues. The DNA for the CDR3 is TGTGCCAGTAGTCTGAGACTAGCGGGAGGGCCCCTAGAGCAGTTCTTC. Encoded protein: CASSLRLAGGPLEQFF.

This clone was seen only once. The chain has TRBV3-1 (or the pseudogene TRBV3-2) and TRBJ2-2; TRBD2 agrees at 7 bases. This CDR3 region has 16 residues. The ends lost 1 base at V and 5 bases at J; junction bases unmatched: 7. Germline CDR1 is LGHDT and CDR2 is YNNKEL (reference sequence). The CDR3 sequence: CASSQAVLAETGELFF. As DNA, the CDR3 is TGTGCCAGCAGCCAAGCAGTGCTAGCGGAAACCGGGGAGCTGTTTTTT.

The chain couples TRBV7-2 to TRBJ1-2, with unresolved D. Germline-derived CDR1 and CDR2 are SGHTA and FQGNSA. V was clipped by 1 base and J by 4 bases, with 7 bases between them. The CDR3 runs to 13 residues. The CDR3 bases are TGTGCCAGCAGCTTAGGCGGAACCTATGGCTACACCTTC. Its translation: CASSLGGTYGYTF.

V gene TRBV28 combines with J gene TRBJ2-2, with D tentatively TRBD2 (7 bases). Germline V gene lookup returns CDR1 MDHEN and CDR2 SYDVKM. The CDR3 covers 14 residues. The germline V and J ends were trimmed by 6 bases and 6 bases, with 14 bases remaining between them. CDR3 sequence: CASRLGGVPGELFF. CDR3 DNA: TGTGCCAGCAGGCTAGGGGGGGTACCCGGGGAGCTGTTTTTT.

The gene calls are TRBV10-2 and TRBJ1-5; weak D call: TRBD1 (5 bases). V was shortened by 3 bases and J by 7 bases, with 10 bases between the two germline ends. Per germline, CDR1 WSHSY and CDR2 SAAADI. The CDR3 has 13 residues. The DNA for the CDR3 is TGCGCCAGCAGTGACAGGGTTGGCCAGCCCCAGCATTTT. Translation gives CASSDRVGQPQHF.

This clone was seen a single time. The V call is TRBV28, the J call TRBJ2-6; no definite D call. Trimming took 4 bases from V and 3 from J, leaving 16 bases between them. The CDR3 covers 17 residues. Germline values: CDR1 MDHEN, CDR2 SYDVKM. CDR3 sequence: CASSSPLLLGGANVLTF. For the CDR3, the DNA is TGTGCCAGCAGTTCACCCCTCCTGCTCGGTGGGGCCAACGTCCTGACTTTC. The full variable domain, with the rest looked up from reference TRBV28 and TRBJ2-6, is DVKVTQSSRYLVKRTGEKVFLECVQDMDHENMFWYRQDPGLGLRLIYFSYDVKMKEKGDIPEGYSVSREKKERFSLILESASTNQTSMYLCASSSPLLLGGANVLTFGAGSRLTVL.

The chain is built from TRBV27 and TRBJ2-7; TRBD2 matches 7 bases. The CDR3 runs to 13 residues. V lost 5 bases, J lost 6 bases, and 7 bases stayed unmatched. Germline V gives CDR1 MNHEY, CDR2 SMNVEV (reference sequence). Written as DNA, the CDR3 is TGTGCCAGCAGTCCGTTAACGGGGGGCGAGCAGTACTTC. Residues: CASSPLTGGEQYF.